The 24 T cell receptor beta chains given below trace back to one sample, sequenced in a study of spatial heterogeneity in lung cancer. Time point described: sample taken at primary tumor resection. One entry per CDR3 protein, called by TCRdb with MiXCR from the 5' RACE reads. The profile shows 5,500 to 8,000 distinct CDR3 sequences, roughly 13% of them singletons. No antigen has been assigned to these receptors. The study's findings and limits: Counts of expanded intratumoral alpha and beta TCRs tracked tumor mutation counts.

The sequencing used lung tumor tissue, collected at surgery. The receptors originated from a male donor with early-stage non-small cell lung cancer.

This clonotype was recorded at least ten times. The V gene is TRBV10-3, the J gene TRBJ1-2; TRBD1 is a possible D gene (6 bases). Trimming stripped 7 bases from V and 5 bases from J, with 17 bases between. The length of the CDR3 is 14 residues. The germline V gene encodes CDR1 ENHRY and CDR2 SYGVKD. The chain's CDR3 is CAINLQGRGYGYTF. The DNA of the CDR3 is TGTGCCATCAATCTCCAGGGGCGCGGGTATGGCTACACCTTC.

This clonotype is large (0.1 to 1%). As DNA, the CDR3 is TGTGCCAGCAGCTTGCTAGCCAAGAGCACAGATACGCAGTATTTT. Protein sequence: CASSLLAKSTDTQYF. The gene calls are TRBV11-2 and TRBJ2-3; D is possibly TRBD2 (5 bases). The CDR3 extends over 15 amino acids. The germline V gene encodes CDR1 SGHAT and CDR2 FQNNGV. V lost 3 bases and J lost 0, with 10 bases in between.

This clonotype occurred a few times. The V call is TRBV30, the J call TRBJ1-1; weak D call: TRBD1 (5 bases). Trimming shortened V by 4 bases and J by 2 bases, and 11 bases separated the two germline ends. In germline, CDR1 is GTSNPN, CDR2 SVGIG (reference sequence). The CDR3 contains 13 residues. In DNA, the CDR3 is TGTGCCTGGACCGGACATTACAACACTGAAGCTTTCTTT. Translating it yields CAWTGHYNTEAFF.

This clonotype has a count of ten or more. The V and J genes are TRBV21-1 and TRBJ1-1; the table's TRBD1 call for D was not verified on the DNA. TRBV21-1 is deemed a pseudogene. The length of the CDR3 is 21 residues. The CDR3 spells CASSERGDRGLLARENTEAFF. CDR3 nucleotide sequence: TGTGCCAGCAGCGAAAGAGGAGACAGGGGGCTTCTGGCAAGGGAGAACACTGAAGCTTTCTTT.

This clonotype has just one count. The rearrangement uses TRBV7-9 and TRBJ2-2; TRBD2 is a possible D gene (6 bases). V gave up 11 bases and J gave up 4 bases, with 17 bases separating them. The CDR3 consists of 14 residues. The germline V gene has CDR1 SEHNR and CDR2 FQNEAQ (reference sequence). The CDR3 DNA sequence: TGTGCCGGCGGCTTTAGCGGAGTCACCGGGGAGCTGTTTTTT. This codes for CAGGFSGVTGELFF.

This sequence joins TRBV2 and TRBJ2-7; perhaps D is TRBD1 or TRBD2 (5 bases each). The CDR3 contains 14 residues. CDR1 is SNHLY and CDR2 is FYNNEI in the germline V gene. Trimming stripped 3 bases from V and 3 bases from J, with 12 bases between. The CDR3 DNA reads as TGTGCCAGCAGTGAGGCGAGGGGCGACTACGAGCAGTACTTC. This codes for CASSEARGDYEQYF.

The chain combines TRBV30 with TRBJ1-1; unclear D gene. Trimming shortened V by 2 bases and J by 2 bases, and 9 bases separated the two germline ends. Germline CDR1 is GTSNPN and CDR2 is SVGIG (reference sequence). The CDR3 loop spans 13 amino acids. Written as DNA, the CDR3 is TGTGCCTGGAGTCGAACCTACAACACTGAAGCTTTCTTT. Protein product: CAWSRTYNTEAFF.

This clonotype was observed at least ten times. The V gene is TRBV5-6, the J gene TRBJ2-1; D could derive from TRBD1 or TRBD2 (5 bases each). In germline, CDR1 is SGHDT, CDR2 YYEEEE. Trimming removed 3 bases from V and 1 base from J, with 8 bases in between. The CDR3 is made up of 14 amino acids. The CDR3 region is CASSSWGSYNEQFF. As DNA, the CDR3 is TGTGCCAGCAGCTCCTGGGGGTCCTACAATGAGCAGTTCTTC. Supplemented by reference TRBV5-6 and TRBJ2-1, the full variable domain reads DAGVTQSPTHLIKTRGQQVTLRCSPKSGHDTVSWYQQALGQGPQFIFQYYEEEERQRGNFPDRFSGHQFPNYSSELNVNALLLGDSALYLCASSSWGSYNEQFFGPGTRLTVL.

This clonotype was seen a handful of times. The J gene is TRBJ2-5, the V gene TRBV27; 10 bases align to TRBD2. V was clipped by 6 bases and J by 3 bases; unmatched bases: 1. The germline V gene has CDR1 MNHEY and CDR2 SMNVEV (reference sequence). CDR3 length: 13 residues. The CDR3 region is CASRLAGKETQYF. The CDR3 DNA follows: TGTGCCAGCAGACTAGCGGGGAAAGAGACCCAGTACTTC.

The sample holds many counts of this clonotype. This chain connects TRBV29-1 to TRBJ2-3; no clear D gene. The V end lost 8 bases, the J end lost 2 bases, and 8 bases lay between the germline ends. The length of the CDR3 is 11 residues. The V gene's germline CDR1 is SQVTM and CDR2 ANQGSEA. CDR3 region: CSSDNTDTQYF. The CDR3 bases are TGCAGCTCTGACAACACAGATACGCAGTATTTT.

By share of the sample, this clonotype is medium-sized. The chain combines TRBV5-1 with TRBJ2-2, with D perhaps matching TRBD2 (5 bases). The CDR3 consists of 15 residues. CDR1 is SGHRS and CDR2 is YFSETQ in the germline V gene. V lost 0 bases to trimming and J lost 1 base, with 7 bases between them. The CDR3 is CASSLGGRNTGELFF. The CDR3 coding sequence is TGCGCCAGCAGCTTGGGAGGGCGGAACACCGGGGAGCTGTTTTTT.

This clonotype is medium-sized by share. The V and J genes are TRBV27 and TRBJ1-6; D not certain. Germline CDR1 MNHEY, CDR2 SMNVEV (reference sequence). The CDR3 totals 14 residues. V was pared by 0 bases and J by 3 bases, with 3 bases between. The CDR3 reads CASSLSRYNSPLHF. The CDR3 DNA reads TGTGCCAGCAGTTTATCGCGCTATAATTCACCCCTCCACTTT.

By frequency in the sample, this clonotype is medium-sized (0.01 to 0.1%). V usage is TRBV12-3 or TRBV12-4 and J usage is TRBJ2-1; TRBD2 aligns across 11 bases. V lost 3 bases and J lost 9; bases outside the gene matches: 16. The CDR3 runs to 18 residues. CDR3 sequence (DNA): TGTGCCAGCAGTTTTGAGACTAGCGGGATCTGGGGGGTAGGTGAGCAGTTCTTC. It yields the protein CASSFETSGIWGVGEQFF.

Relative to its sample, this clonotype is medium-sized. CDR3 DNA: TGTGCCAGCAGAAGACTAGCGGACACAGATACGCAGTATTTT. Residues: CASRRLADTDTQYF. The chain joins TRBV6-1 to TRBJ2-3, with 9 positions matching TRBD2. Per germline, CDR1 MNHNS and CDR2 SASEGT. This CDR3 has 14 amino acids. Trimming took 6 bases from V and 2 from J; bases not matched to a gene: 3.

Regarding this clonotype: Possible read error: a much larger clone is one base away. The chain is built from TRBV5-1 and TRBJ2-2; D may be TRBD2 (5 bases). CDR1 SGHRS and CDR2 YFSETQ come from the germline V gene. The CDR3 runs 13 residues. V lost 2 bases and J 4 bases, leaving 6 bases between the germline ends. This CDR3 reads CASSFRGTGELFF. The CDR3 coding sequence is TGCGCCAGCAGCTTCCGGGGCACCGGGGAGCTGTTTTTT.

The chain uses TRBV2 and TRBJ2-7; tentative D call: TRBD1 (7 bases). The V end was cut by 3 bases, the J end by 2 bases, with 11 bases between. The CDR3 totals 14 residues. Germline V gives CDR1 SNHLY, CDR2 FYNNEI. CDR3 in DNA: TGTGCCAGCAGTGAGGGCAGGGGGGCCTACGAGCAGTACTTC. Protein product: CASSEGRGAYEQYF. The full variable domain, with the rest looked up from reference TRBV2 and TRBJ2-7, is EPEVTQTPSHQVTQMGQEVILRCVPISNHLYFYWYRQILGQKVEFLVSFYNNEISEKSEIFDDQFSVERPDGSNFTLKIRSTKLEDSAMYFCASSEGRGAYEQYFGPGTRLTVT.

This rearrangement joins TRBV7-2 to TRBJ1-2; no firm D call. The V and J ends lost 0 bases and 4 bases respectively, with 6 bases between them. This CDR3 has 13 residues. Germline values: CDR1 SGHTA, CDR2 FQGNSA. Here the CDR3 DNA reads TGTGCCAGCAGCTTAGCGATAGGCTATGGCTACACCTTC. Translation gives CASSLAIGYGYTF.

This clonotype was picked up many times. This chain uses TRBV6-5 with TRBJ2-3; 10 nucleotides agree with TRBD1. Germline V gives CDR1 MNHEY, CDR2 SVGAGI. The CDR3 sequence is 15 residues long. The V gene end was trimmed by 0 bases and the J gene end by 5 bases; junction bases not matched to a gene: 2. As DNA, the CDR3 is TGTGCCAGCAGTTACTCCGGACAGGGGGGAGATACGCAGTATTTT. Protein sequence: CASSYSGQGGDTQYF.

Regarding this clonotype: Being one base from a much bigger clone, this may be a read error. The CDR3 loop reads CASSIGGGHEKYF. For the CDR3, the DNA is TGTGCCAGTAGTATAGGTGGGGGGCACGAGAAGTACTTC. This chain uses TRBV19 with TRBJ2-7; D tentatively fits TRBD1 or TRBD2 (6 bases each). Germline lookup yields CDR1 LNHDA and CDR2 SQIVND (reference sequence). The CDR3 spans 13 residues. Full variable domain (remainder filled in from reference TRBV19 and TRBJ2-7): DGGITQSPKYLFRKEGQNVTLSCEQNLNHDAMYWYRQDPGQGLRLIYYSQIVNDFQKGDIAEGYSVSREKKESFPLTVTSAQKNPTAFYLCASSIGGGHEKYFGPGTRLTVT.

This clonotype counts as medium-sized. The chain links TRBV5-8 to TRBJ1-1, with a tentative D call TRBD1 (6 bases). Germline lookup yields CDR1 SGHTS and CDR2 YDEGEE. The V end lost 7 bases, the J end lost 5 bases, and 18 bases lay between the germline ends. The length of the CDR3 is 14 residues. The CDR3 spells CASHFMGAGTEAFF. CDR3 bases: TGTGCCAGCCACTTCATGGGGGCGGGTACTGAAGCTTTCTTT. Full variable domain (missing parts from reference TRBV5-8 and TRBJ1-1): EAGVTQSPTHLIKTRGQQATLRCSPISGHTSVYWYQQALGLGLQFLLWYDEGEERNRGNFPPRFSGRQFPNYSSELNVNALELEDSALYLCASHFMGAGTEAFFGQGTRLTVV.

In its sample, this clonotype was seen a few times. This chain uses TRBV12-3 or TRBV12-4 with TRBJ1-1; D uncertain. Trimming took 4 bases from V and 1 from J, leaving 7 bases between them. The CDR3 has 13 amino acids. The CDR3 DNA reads TGTGCCAGCAGTTACGACGGGAACACTGAAGCTTTCTTT. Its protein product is CASSYDGNTEAFF.

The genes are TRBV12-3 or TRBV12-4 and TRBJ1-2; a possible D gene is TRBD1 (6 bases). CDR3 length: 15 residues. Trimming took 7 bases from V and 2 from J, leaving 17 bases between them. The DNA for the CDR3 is TGTGCCAGCACCCTAATAACGGGGGGCAACTATGGCTACACCTTC. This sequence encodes CASTLITGGNYGYTF.

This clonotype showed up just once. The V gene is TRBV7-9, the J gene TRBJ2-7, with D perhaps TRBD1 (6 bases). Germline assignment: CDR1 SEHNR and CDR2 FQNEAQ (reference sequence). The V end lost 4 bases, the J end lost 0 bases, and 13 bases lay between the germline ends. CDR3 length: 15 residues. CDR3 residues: CASSSSGTSSYEQYF. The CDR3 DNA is TGTGCCAGCAGCTCATCCGGGACAAGCTCCTACGAGCAGTACTTC.

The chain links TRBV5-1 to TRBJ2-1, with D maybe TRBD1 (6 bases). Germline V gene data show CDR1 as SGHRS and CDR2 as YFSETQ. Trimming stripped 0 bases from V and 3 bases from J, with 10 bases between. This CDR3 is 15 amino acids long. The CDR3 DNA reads TGCGCCAGCAGCTTGGAAACAGGGAGCTACAATGAGCAGTTCTTC. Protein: CASSLETGSYNEQFF.